Following are 24 T cell receptor beta chains from one sample sequenced in a study of shared clonotypes between healthy human individuals. TCRdb's copy holds only in-frame clones and misses some; the assay was immunoSEQ multiplex PCR. The table records 2 million to 2.5 million clones, 85% to 95% of them present only once. The sample taken for sequencing was naive CD4+ T cells sorted from blood. Subset of the sample: CD45RA+ positively selected. These receptors all stem from a man aged 18 to 29 in good health.

The genes are TRBV5-1 and TRBJ2-7; 9 bases fit TRBD2. From germline, CDR1 is SGHRS and CDR2 YFSETQ. With V trimmed by 4 bases and J by 3 bases, 8 bases remained unmatched. The CDR3 spans 15 residues. CDR3 loop: CASSVSTSGFYEQYF. As DNA, the CDR3 is TGCGCCAGCAGCGTCTCGACTAGCGGATTCTACGAGCAGTACTTC.

The chain links TRBV7-3 to TRBJ2-5; 12 nucleotides align to TRBD2. The CDR3 runs to 16 residues. Trimming took 5 bases from V and 5 from J; bases not matched to a gene: 9. In germline, CDR1 is SGHTA, CDR2 FQGTGA. CDR3 DNA: TGTGCCAGCAGCCCTAGCGGGGGGGCCGCTAGGGAGACCCAGTACTTC. Translation: CASSPSGGAARETQYF. Filled out from reference TRBV7-3 and TRBJ2-5, the complete variable domain reads GAGVSQTPSNKVTEKGKYVELRCDPISGHTALYWYRQSLGQGPEFLIYFQGTGAADDSGLPNDRFFAVRPEGSVSTLKIQRTERGDSAVYLCASSPSGGAARETQYFGPGTRLLVL.

The rearrangement uses TRBV30 and TRBJ2-2, with D hard to call. V was trimmed by 0 bases and J by 1 base, leaving 12 bases between them. The CDR3 runs to 16 residues. Germline CDR1 and CDR2: GTSNPN and SVGIG (reference sequence). CDR3 bases: TGTGCCTGGAGTGTACGTACGTTGCAGAACACCGGGGAGCTGTTTTTT. Its protein is CAWSVRTLQNTGELFF.

The chain links TRBV5-1 to TRBJ2-1; D tentatively fits TRBD1 or TRBD2 (6 bases each). The CDR3 extends over 15 amino acids. With 0 bases removed from V and 5 bases from J, the gap between germline ends came to 12 bases. Germline V gene data show CDR1 as SGHRS and CDR2 as YFSETQ. CDR3 protein: CASSLDRGANNEQFF. In DNA, the CDR3 is TGCGCCAGCAGCTTGGATAGGGGGGCCAACAATGAGCAGTTCTTC.

Notes on this clone: This clone may be a read error of a much larger clone one base away. The chain recombines TRBV7-9 with TRBJ1-5, with D uncertain. The germline gives CDR1 SEHNR, CDR2 FQNEAQ (reference sequence). CDR3 length equals 15 residues. CDR3 DNA sequence: TGTGCCAGCAGCTTAGAAGGTTTGGGGAATCAGCCCCAGCGTTTT. Its translation is CASSLEGLGNQPQRF.

The chain joins TRBV2 to TRBJ1-1; maybe TRBD1 (5 bases). The V gene's germline CDR1 is SNHLY and CDR2 FYNNEI. This CDR3 is 13 amino acids long. V shed 6 bases and J shed 7 bases, with 15 bases lying between them. The CDR3 spells CASRGTREGEAFF. The CDR3 DNA is TGTGCCAGCAGGGGGACCCGGGAGGGTGAAGCTTTCTTT. Filled out from reference TRBV2 and TRBJ1-1, the complete variable domain reads EPEVTQTPSHQVTQMGQEVILRCVPISNHLYFYWYRQILGQKVEFLVSFYNNEISEKSEIFDDQFSVERPDGSNFTLKIRSTKLEDSAMYFCASRGTREGEAFFGQGTRLTVV.

CDR3 nucleotides: TGTGCCAGCAGCCCATACGCTGAAGCTTTCTTT. Protein: CASSPYAEAFF. V usage is TRBV5-8 and J usage is TRBJ1-1; D gene ambiguous. Germline CDR1 and CDR2: SGHTS and YDEGEE. CDR3 length equals 11 residues. V was trimmed by 4 bases and J by 6 bases, leaving 7 bases between them.

The chain carries TRBV5-1 and TRBJ1-1, with D perhaps matching TRBD1 (5 bases). Germline lookup yields CDR1 SGHRS and CDR2 YFSETQ. Trimming removed 1 base from V and 5 bases from J, with 12 bases in between. The CDR3 extends over 14 amino acids. CDR3 DNA: TGCGCCAGCAGCTTGCAGGGACGAACGACTGAAGCTTTCTTT. It yields the protein CASSLQGRTTEAFF.

The chain recombines TRBV27 with TRBJ1-4; D may be TRBD1 (5 bases). The CDR3 sequence is 18 residues long. The V gene's germline CDR1 is MNHEY and CDR2 SMNVEV (reference sequence). V lost 7 bases and J 0 bases, leaving 21 bases between the germline ends. CDR3 residues: CASTHSPGGLTTNEKLFF. In DNA form, the CDR3 reads TGTGCCAGCACCCACTCGCCGGGGGGGTTGACAACTAATGAAAAACTGTTTTTT.

This clone was seen just once. The chain combines TRBV6-5 with TRBJ2-5; TRBD1 matches 8 bases. The CDR3 is 13 residues long. The J segment lost 2 bases and the V segment lost 7 bases, leaving 3 bases of the junction unmatched. The germline CDR1 and CDR2 sequences are MNHEY and SVGAGI. CDR3 sequence (DNA): TGTGCCAGCAAAGGGACAGGTCAAGAGACCCAGTACTTC. It encodes CASKGTGQETQYF.

The gene calls are TRBV25-1 and TRBJ2-3; no clear D. This CDR3 contains 15 residues. The V gene's germline CDR1 is MGHDK and CDR2 SYGVNS. V gave up 3 bases and J gave up 1 base, with 11 bases separating them. The CDR3 loop is CASSDWVGGTDTQYF. In nucleotides, the CDR3 is TGTGCCAGCAGTGATTGGGTAGGTGGCACAGATACGCAGTATTTT.

The chain is built from TRBV28 and TRBJ1-2; 10 nucleotides align to TRBD1. Germline CDR1 reads MDHEN; CDR2 reads SYDVKM. The CDR3 is made up of 14 amino acids. The V gene end was trimmed by 7 bases and the J gene end by 8 bases; junction bases not matched to a gene: 10. The CDR3 coding sequence is TGTGCCAGCATCGAAGGGGACAGGGGAGAGGGCTACACCTTC. Translating it yields CASIEGDRGEGYTF.

The V gene is TRBV2, the J gene TRBJ2-6; D call uncertain. CDR1 and CDR2 (germline): SNHLY, FYNNEI. The V end was cut by 3 bases, the J end by 9 bases, with 6 bases between. CDR3 length: 12 residues. In nucleotides, the CDR3 is TGTGCCAGCAGTGAGGGATTCAACGTCCTGACTTTC. Translation gives CASSEGFNVLTF.

The chain has TRBV10-3 and TRBJ1-6; D uncertain. CDR3 size: 14 residues. The V end was cut by 3 bases, the J end by 6 bases, with 9 bases between. Germline V CDR1 and CDR2: ENHRY, SYGVKD. The CDR3 DNA sequence: TGTGCCATCAGTGACGGGCAGATTAATTCACCCCTCCACTTT. Translated: CAISDGQINSPLHF.

This chain joins TRBV5-1 and TRBJ1-1, with a weak D call TRBD1 (6 bases). CDR1 and CDR2 (germline): SGHRS, YFSETQ. The CDR3 is 12 residues long. Trimming stripped 0 bases from V and 8 bases from J, with 8 bases between. The CDR3 sequence is CASSLDREEAFF. CDR3 DNA: TGCGCCAGCAGCTTGGACAGGGAGGAAGCTTTCTTT. Variable domain in full (rest from reference TRBV5-1 and TRBJ1-1): KAGVTQTPRYLIKTRGQQVTLSCSPISGHRSVSWYQQTPGQGLQFLFEYFSETQRNKGNFPGRFSGRQFSNSRSEMNVSTLELGDSALYLCASSLDREEAFFGQGTRLTVV.

This sequence joins TRBV6-5 and TRBJ1-1; TRBD1 matches 10 bases. This CDR3 contains 13 residues. CDR1 is MNHEY, CDR2 SVGAGI, per germline. V trimming: 10 bases; J trimming: 3 bases; junction bases outside the gene matches: 5. CDR3 nucleotides: TGTGCCATCAAGGACAGGGGGGACACTGAAGCTTTCTTT. This sequence encodes CAIKDRGDTEAFF.

V usage is TRBV18 and J usage is TRBJ2-3; D is undetermined. This CDR3 has 14 residues. V was trimmed by 2 bases and J by 0 bases, leaving 6 bases between them. CDR1 KGHSH and CDR2 LQKENI come from the germline V gene. For the CDR3, the DNA is TGTGCCAGCTCACCAGCTCCTAGCACAGATACGCAGTATTTT. This codes for CASSPAPSTDTQYF.

The chain combines TRBV6-1 with TRBJ1-5, with D tentatively TRBD1 (6 bases). The CDR3 has 14 residues. Germline-derived CDR1 and CDR2 are MNHNS and SASEGT. V was shortened by 7 bases and J by 0 bases, with 10 bases between the two germline ends. The CDR3 DNA reads as TGTGCCAGCAAAGGGGGGAGTAGCAATCAGCCCCAGCATTTT. This gives the protein CASKGGSSNQPQHF.

The chain links TRBV6-5 to TRBJ1-6; D unclear. The V and J ends lost 2 bases and 8 bases respectively, with 4 bases between them. The germline V gene encodes CDR1 MNHEY and CDR2 SVGAGI. This CDR3 is built from 12 residues. The CDR3 nucleotides are TGTGCCAGCAGTTACGTAGATTCACCCCTCCACTTT. This sequence encodes CASSYVDSPLHF.

The chain recombines TRBV6-5 with TRBJ1-3; D uncertain. Germline loops: CDR1 MNHEY, CDR2 SVGAGI. Trimming cost V 6 bases and J 0 bases, with 12 bases left between them. CDR3 length: 15 residues. The CDR3: CASSPGILSGNTIYF. The DNA of the CDR3 is TGTGCCAGCAGCCCCGGGATCCTCTCTGGAAACACCATATATTTT.

The chain combines TRBV20-1 with TRBJ2-5, with D perhaps matching TRBD1 (7 bases). The CDR3 runs 11 residues. Trimming shortened V by 8 bases and J by 5 bases, and 12 bases separated the two germline ends. The germline gives CDR1 DFQATT, CDR2 SNEGSKA (reference sequence). As DNA, the CDR3 is TGCAGTACAGGGGCGGGGGAGACCCAGTACTTC. It specifies CSTGAGETQYF.

The rearrangement joins TRBV7-2 to TRBJ1-6; D is undetermined. The CDR3 runs to 14 residues. Germline-derived CDR1 and CDR2 are SGHTA and FQGNSA. V lost 6 bases, J lost 9 bases, and 15 bases lay in between. The CDR3 sequence: CASSLNSGVSPLHF. In DNA, the CDR3 is TGTGCCAGCAGTCTTAATTCTGGGGTTTCACCCCTCCACTTT.

This chain uses TRBV15 with TRBJ1-5; D remains ambiguous. The CDR3 runs to 12 residues. V dropped 3 bases and J dropped 4 bases, with 4 bases sitting between them. The germline gives CDR1 LNHNV, CDR2 YYDKDF (reference sequence). The CDR3 DNA is TGTGCCACCAGCAGGGAAAATCAGCCCCAGCATTTT. It yields the protein CATSRENQPQHF.

The chain uses TRBV19 and TRBJ1-1; no firm D call. Trimming pared 3 bases from V and 4 bases from J, leaving 6 bases between. The germline gives CDR1 LNHDA, CDR2 SQIVND (reference sequence). CDR3 length equals 12 residues. Here the CDR3 DNA reads TGTGCCAGTAGTATTACCCGCACTGAAGCTTTCTTT. Amino acid sequence: CASSITRTEAFF.